Listed below are T cell receptor beta chains from one sample, sequenced in a study of response to subunit inactivated influenza vaccine. TCRdb ran MiXCR on the RT-PCR reads and lists one entry per CDR3 protein. The table includes hundreds of thousands of distinct CDR3 sequences, around a sixth detected once. The sequenced sample was PBMCs from blood, obtained roughly 13 days after vaccination. These receptor sequences come from a middle-aged man who received an inactivated influenza vaccine. Both conserved end residues are part of each CDR3. D genes are given only for firm matches. Some rows have no size entry. The others give once, few or many, or a class for an expanded clone.

length	D	size	V	J	DNA	CDR3
13	NA	few	TRBV6-1	TRBJ1-1	TGTGCCAGCGGAGGGAGGGGGGACTCTGAAGCTTTCTTT	CASGGRGDSEAFF
14	NA	NA	TRBV20-1	TRBJ2-7	TGCAGTGCTAGAGATTCTGCAGGGATCTACGAGCAGTACTTC	CSARDSAGIYEQYF
18	TRBD2	few	TRBV28	TRBJ2-4	TGTGCCAGCAGTTTAAGAGCGGGAGGCCTTACAGCCAAAAACATTCAGTACTTC	CASSLRAGGLTAKNIQYF
16	NA	NA	TRBV15	TRBJ1-4	TGTGCCACCAGCAGAGATCAGATGACAACTAATGAAAAACTGCTTTTT	CATSRDQMTTNEKLLF
12	NA	few	TRBV20-1	TRBJ1-2	TGCAGTGCTAGAGCGAGGGACTATGGCTACACCTTC	CSARARDYGYTF
15	NA	NA	TRBV27	TRBJ1-6	TGTGCCAGCAGTTTGCAAAGGGGGACTAATTCACCCCTCCACTTT	CASSLQRGTNSPLHF
12	NA	NA	TRBV11-2	TRBJ2-7	TGTGCCAGCAGCTCCGAGCCCTACGAGCAGTACTTC	CASSSEPYEQYF
15	NA	NA	TRBV5-1	TRBJ1-5	TGCGCCAGCAGCACGGGACTCGCTAGCACAGATACGCAGCATTTT	CASSTGLASTDTQHF
15	TRBD1	few	TRBV7-3	TRBJ2-7	TGTGCCAGCAGCTTAAAAGGGACAGCCACCTACGAGCAGTACTTC	CASSLKGTATYEQYF
12	NA	NA	TRBV10-3	TRBJ2-1	TGTGCCATCTCCCAGGTTGGCAATGAGCAGTTCTTC	CAISQVGNEQFF
14	TRBD1	NA	TRBV5-1	TRBJ2-7	TGCGCCAGCAGCGAGACGACAGGGATCACCGAGCAGTACTTC	CASSETTGITEQYF
12	NA	NA	TRBV3-1	TRBJ2-5	TGTGCCAGCAGCGGAGGGGATGAGACCCAGTACTTC	CASSGGDETQYF
14	TRBD1	NA	TRBV5-1	TRBJ2-7	TGCGCCAGCAGCGGAGGACAGGGGCGGTACGAGCAGTACTTC	CASSGGQGRYEQYF
14	NA	few	TRBV20-1	TRBJ2-1	TGCAGTGCTAGAGATGTGCGGTTCTACAATGAGCAGTTCTTC	CSARDVRFYNEQFF
14	NA	few	TRBV5-1	TRBJ2-7	TGCGCCAGCAGCTTGAGGCACGACTCCTACGAGCAGTACTTC	CASSLRHDSYEQYF
16	TRBD1	few	TRBV5-1	TRBJ1-3	TGCGCCAGCAGCAAACAGGGACAGTCCACTGGAAACACCATATATTTT	CASSKQGQSTGNTIYF